The 10 T cell receptor beta chains below come from one sample, sequenced in a study of T cell changes during pregnancy in multiple sclerosis. Sequencing was performed with immunoSEQ multiplex PCR; in TCRdb, only in-frame clones are kept and a portion is missing. The sample shows 90,000 to 150,000 clones, approximately 93% of them seen only once. The specimen was peripheral blood, collected before pregnancy. The receptors were gathered from a female donor with multiple sclerosis, enrolled in a pregnancy study.

The chain is built from TRBV5-1 and TRBJ1-2, with 9 positions matching TRBD1. Per germline, CDR1 SGHRS and CDR2 YFSETQ. The junction had 15 bases not matched to a gene; V was cut back by 4 bases and J by 8 bases. The CDR3 contains 16 residues. CDR3 DNA sequence: TGCGCCAGCAGCCCGGGGACAGGGCGGAGCGTCCACGGCTACACCTTC. This codes for CASSPGTGRSVHGYTF.

This clone showed up just once. The chain uses TRBV2 and TRBJ2-5; 9 bases fit TRBD2. Germline trimming cut 1 base from V and 4 bases from J; bases unmatched to any gene: 7. CDR1 and CDR2 from the germline V gene are SNHLY and FYNNEI. This CDR3 contains 16 residues. In nucleotides, the CDR3 is TGTGCCAGCAGTGAAGAGGGACTAGCAGGTGGAGAGACCCAGTACTTC. Encoded protein: CASSEEGLAGGETQYF.

This chain joins TRBV11-3 and TRBJ2-7; TRBD1 agrees at 8 bases. The CDR3 sequence is 15 residues long. The J segment lost 2 bases and the V segment lost 6 bases, leaving 9 bases of the junction unmatched. Germline CDR1 SGHNT, CDR2 YENEEA. The CDR3 DNA is TGTGCCAGCAGAGCAGGGGGCAGTATAACCTACGAGCAGTACTTC. Protein: CASRAGGSITYEQYF.

The rearrangement links TRBV5-1 to TRBJ2-7; 8 nucleotides match TRBD1. The CDR3 is made up of 17 amino acids. The germline CDR1 and CDR2 sequences are SGHRS and YFSETQ. V shed 0 bases, J shed 1 base, and the junction held 9 bases outside the gene matches. The DNA of the CDR3 is TGCGCCAGCAGCTTGGGGACAGGGTTAAGTGGATCCTACGAGCAGTACTTC. It specifies CASSLGTGLSGSYEQYF.

The rearrangement joins TRBV6-5 to TRBJ2-1, with TRBD2 identical over 9 bases. The V segment lost 6 bases and the J segment 4 bases; nucleotides outside the gene matches: 7. This CDR3 comprises 15 residues. Germline lookup yields CDR1 MNHEY and CDR2 SVGAGI. In nucleotides, the CDR3 is TGTGCCAGCAGACAGACTAGCGGTATATACAATGAGCAGTTCTTC. Translation gives CASRQTSGIYNEQFF.

The chain carries TRBV5-1 and TRBJ2-5, with 8 bases lining up with TRBD2. The V gene's germline CDR1 is SGHRS and CDR2 YFSETQ. After removal of 5 bases from V and 0 bases from J, the junction contained 6 bases not matched to a gene. The CDR3 covers 15 residues. The chain's CDR3 is CASRLSGSYQETQYF. Here the CDR3 DNA reads TGCGCCAGCAGATTAAGCGGGAGCTACCAAGAGACCCAGTACTTC.

This chain links TRBV6-5 with TRBJ2-3; 8 nucleotides align to TRBD1. The CDR3 is made up of 15 amino acids. Germline-derived CDR1 and CDR2 are MNHEY and SVGAGI. The V gene end was trimmed by 5 bases and the J gene end by 2 bases; junction bases not matched to a gene: 6. The CDR3 sequence is CASSAWTGLTDTQYF. The CDR3 DNA is TGTGCCAGCAGTGCCTGGACAGGGCTCACAGATACGCAGTATTTT.

V gene TRBV4-1 combines with J gene TRBJ2-7, with 7 positions matching TRBD1. Germline trimming cut 9 bases from V and 0 bases from J; bases unmatched to any gene: 29. Looked up from germline, CDR1 is MGHRA and CDR2 is YSYEKL. The CDR3 totals 21 residues. CDR3 residues: CARTVRKGIDLVGGCSYEQYF. The CDR3 bases are TGCGCCAGAACGGTACGCAAGGGTATTGACTTAGTAGGGGGCTGCTCCTACGAGCAGTACTTC.

The chain has TRBV6-5 and TRBJ1-1; unclear D gene. V shed 4 bases and J shed 10 bases, with 16 bases lying between them. CDR1 and CDR2 (germline): MNHEY, SVGAGI. The CDR3 length is 13 residues. The CDR3 region has the DNA TGTGCCAGCAGTTTATCTAACGTCGGTGTAGCTTTCTTT. Residues: CASSLSNVGVAFF.

This clone was found once. This chain connects TRBV15 to TRBJ2-1, with 16 bases identical to TRBD2. The CDR3 is 19 residues long. Germline V gene lookup returns CDR1 LNHNV and CDR2 YYDKDF (reference sequence). V lost 5 bases and J lost 2; bases outside the gene matches: 9. The CDR3 coding sequence is TGTGCCACCAGCCCAGGGACTAGCGGGAGGGGCTTCACCTACAATGAGCAGTTCTTC. This gives the protein CATSPGTSGRGFTYNEQFF. Using reference TRBV15 and TRBJ2-1 for the parts outside the CDR3, the full variable domain is DAMVIQNPRYQVTQFGKPVTLSCSQTLNHNVMYWYQQKSSQAPKLLFHYYDKDFNNEADTPDNFQSRRPNTSFCFLDIRSPGLGDTAMYLCATSPGTSGRGFTYNEQFFGPGTRLTVL.